The 9 T cell receptor beta chains in this list originate from one sample, sequenced in a study of cytomegalovirus exposure and HLA in healthy donors. The PCR employed 60 Vbeta primers together with 13 Jbeta primers. Profiled with immunoSEQ multiplex PCR; TCRdb holds only in-frame clones, not every one. The sample consists of about 300,000 clones, around 86% of them appearing once. Sequencing used PBMCs. The receptor set was obtained from a man aged 40-49 years in good health and CMV-seropositive.

CDR3 amino acids: CATSTGGNQPQHF. As DNA, the CDR3 is TGTGCCACCAGCACCGGGGGCAATCAGCCCCAGCATTTT. The chain carries TRBV15 and TRBJ1-5; D call uncertain. Germline CDR1 LNHNV, CDR2 YYDKDF (reference sequence). CDR3 length: 13 residues. V gave up 4 bases and J gave up 2 bases, with 6 bases separating them.

This clone has just one count. The genes are TRBV27 and TRBJ2-7; 7 bases map to TRBD1. There are 14 residues in the CDR3. Germline V lookup: CDR1 MNHEY, CDR2 SMNVEV (reference sequence). The J segment lost 2 bases and the V segment lost 5 bases, leaving 6 bases of the junction unmatched. CDR3: CASSDRDRPYEQYF. Here the CDR3 DNA reads TGTGCCAGCAGTGACCGGGACAGACCCTACGAGCAGTACTTC.

Turning to this clone: Other nucleotide sequences from this sample produce the same CDR3. This sequence joins TRBV5-1 and TRBJ2-1, with 7 nucleotides matching TRBD1. Germline assignment: CDR1 SGHRS and CDR2 YFSETQ. The CDR3 runs to 14 residues. V shed 4 bases and J 4 bases; nucleotides not matched to a gene: 5. CDR3 nucleotides: TGCGCCAGCAGCCTGGGACAGAGTTACAATGAGCAGTTCTTC. Its protein product is CASSLGQSYNEQFF.

The chain recombines TRBV29-1 with TRBJ2-3; 11 bases fit TRBD2. Germline CDR1 SQVTM, CDR2 ANQGSEA. CDR3 length: 14 residues. The junction had 3 bases not matched to a gene; V was cut back by 5 bases and J by 2 bases. CDR3 nucleotides: TGCAGCGTTACGGGACTAGCGGACACAGATACGCAGTATTTT. This encodes CSVTGLADTDTQYF.

The gene calls are TRBV10-1 and TRBJ1-1; possibly TRBD1 for D (6 bases). The V end was cut by 5 bases, the J end by 1 base, with 14 bases between. The CDR3 loop spans 15 amino acids. Per the germline V gene, CDR1 is WNHNN and CDR2 is SYGVQD (reference sequence). The CDR3 DNA follows: TGCGCCAGCAGTCCTGGACAGCAATCGAACACTGAAGCTTTCTTT. It encodes CASSPGQQSNTEAFF.

The gene calls are TRBV27 and TRBJ1-2; 12 bases agree with TRBD1. Trimming at V came to 1 base and at J to 9 bases, leaving 6 bases not matched to a gene. This CDR3 is built from 15 residues. Per germline, CDR1 MNHEY and CDR2 SMNVEV (reference sequence). This CDR3 is CASSLWGQGAASYTF. The CDR3 DNA sequence: TGTGCCAGCAGTTTATGGGGACAGGGGGCGGCAAGCTACACCTTC.

The genes are TRBV4-2 and TRBJ2-7; TRBD2 agrees at 11 bases. The germline V gene has CDR1 LGHNA and CDR2 YNFKEQ. Germline trimming cut 5 bases from V and 1 base from J; bases unmatched to any gene: 4. There are 15 residues in the CDR3. CDR3 nucleotide sequence: TGTGCCAGCAGCTTCGGGACTAGCGGTTCCTACGAGCAGTACTTC. Encoded protein: CASSFGTSGSYEQYF.

V is TRBV2 and J is TRBJ1-2, with a possible D match to TRBD1 (6 bases). CDR3 length equals 13 residues. The V gene's germline CDR1 is SNHLY and CDR2 FYNNEI. V was cut by 5 bases and J by 4 bases, with 11 bases left in between. The CDR3 coding sequence is TGTGCCAGCAGTCCACAGGGTAGCTATGGCTACACCTTC. Its translation is CASSPQGSYGYTF.

This chain joins TRBV5-4 and TRBJ2-7; 9 nucleotides match TRBD1. The CDR3 length is 14 residues. Germline CDR1 and CDR2: SGHNT and YYREEE (reference sequence). Germline trimming cut 4 bases from V and 8 bases from J; bases unmatched to any gene: 10. CDR3 bases: TGTGCCAGCAGCGGACCGGGACAGGGCGATCAGCAGTACTTC. This codes for CASSGPGQGDQQYF.